This T cell receptor (beta chain) was documented in a study of blood T cell repertoires in COVID-19. The wider study: Whether acute or convalescent, the COVID-19 samples came from the United States, Italy and Spain.

Authors' analysis steps: Amplification from reference gene primers served as the basis for estimated nucleated cell counts. TCRdb's table, derived via immunoSEQ multiplex PCR, lists solely in-frame clones and lacks some. That table furnishes V, J and clone size, whereas the DNA furnished D and trimming. The table has 150,000 to 200,000 clones, around nine tenths seen once. Per the germline V gene, CDR1 is SGHRS and CDR2 is YFSETQ. The CDR3 extends over 19 amino acids. Trimming took 2 bases from V and 0 from J; bases not matched to a gene: 11. The source material was peripheral blood. This TCR came from a human donor in a cohort sampled during active COVID-19. V is TRBV5-1 and J is TRBJ2-3; 11 bases are shared with TRBD2. The CDR3 DNA is TGCGCCAGCAGCTTACTACCCGGGACTAGCGGTGTGAGCACAGATACGCAGTATTTT. Residues: CASSLLPGTSGVSTDTQYF. The full variable domain, with the rest looked up from reference TRBV5-1 and TRBJ2-3, is KAGVTQTPRYLIKTRGQQVTLSCSPISGHRSVSWYQQTPGQGLQFLFEYFSETQRNKGNFPGRFSGRQFSNSRSEMNVSTLELGDSALYLCASSLLPGTSGVSTDTQYFGPGTRLTVL.